The table lists the clone carrying this TCR beta chain with a few counts. The antigen remains unidentified. This entry comes from a study of CD8 T cells in ankylosing spondylitis. The study, taken as a whole, reports: A motif in TCR beta, a set of 8 or 9 highly homologous variants, appeared characteristic of ankylosing spondylitis blood. Matched synovial fluid from ankylosing spondylitis patients was reported to be enriched for disease-linked clones.

MiXCR, applied by TCRdb to the 5' RACE reads, yields one record per CDR3 protein. The sample holds a few hundred thousand distinct CDR3 sequences, 20% to 25% seen once. Germline V CDR1 and CDR2: SGHTA, FQGTGA. V lost 2 bases and J lost 4, with 9 bases in between. This CDR3 is 14 amino acids long. The sequence derives from a male donor with ankylosing spondylitis. The sequencing input was blood, either unsorted or a sorted T cell fraction (not recorded which). The rearrangement links TRBV7-3 to TRBJ2-1, with a weak D call TRBD1 (5 bases). The CDR3 spells CASSLAPGYNEQFF. Written as DNA, the CDR3 is TGTGCCAGCAGCTTAGCCCCAGGGTACAATGAGCAGTTCTTC.